These T cell receptor beta chains were read from a single sample in a study of T cell changes during pregnancy in multiple sclerosis. TCRdb keeps only in-frame clones here, not all; method: immunoSEQ multiplex PCR. Of around 52,000 clones in the sample, 92% were seen once. The sample in question was CD4+ T cells from peripheral blood mononuclear cells, obtained in the second trimester of pregnancy. The origin of the receptors is a female donor with multiple sclerosis, enrolled in a pregnancy study. CDR3s include the opening cysteine and the closing phenylalanine or tryptophan. A D gene is named only where the DNA matches it firmly. The size entry is marked missing in some rows and otherwise reads once, few, many or a size class.

>TRBJ2-1|.|TRBV7-2|.
TGTGCCAGCAGCTTAAGAGCGGCCCTGTACAATGAGCAGTTCTTC
CASSLRAALYNEQFF
>TRBJ2-3|.|TRBV27|.
TGTGCCAGCACCTTAGGAGGGGCGCGCACAGATACGCAGTATTTT
CASTLGGARTDTQYF
>TRBJ1-5|.|TRBV2|.
TGTGCCAGCACGGGGTTCGGACAGCCCCAGCATTTT
CASTGFGQPQHF
>TRBJ1-2|TRBD1|TRBV9|.
TGTGCCAGCAGTCCCCTCGGACAGGGTAACTATGGCTACACCTTC
CASSPLGQGNYGYTF
>TRBJ2-7|TRBD2|TRBV7-3|.
TGTGCCAGCAGCTTAAATGGCGGGGGGAACTACGAGCAGTACTTC
CASSLNGGGNYEQYF
>TRBJ2-3|.|TRBV19|.
TGTGCCAGTAGTATAGGGGGGCGCTCAGGAGATACGCAGTATTTT
CASSIGGRSGDTQYF
>TRBJ2-1|TRBD2|TRBV7-2|.
TGTGCCAGCAGCTTAGCGGGGGGGAGGGAGCGGGAGAGGCTGGTTGAGCAGTTCTTC
CASSLAGGRERERLVEQFF
>TRBJ1-3|TRBD1|TRBV6-1|.
TGTGCCAGCAGTGCGCCGACAGGGACCTCTGGAAACACCATATATTTT
CASSAPTGTSGNTIYF
>TRBJ1-6|.|TRBV27|.
TGTGCCAGCAGTCCCCTAGTCAGCTCCTATAATTCACCCCTCCACTTT
CASSPLVSSYNSPLHF
>TRBJ2-1|.|TRBV18|.
TGTGCCAGCTCACCACCGGGGAGCTCCTACAATGAGCAGTTCTTC
CASSPPGSSYNEQFF
>TRBJ1-2|.|TRBV6-1|.
TGTGCCAGCAGTGATGAAATGGGGGGGAGCTACACCTTC
CASSDEMGGSYTF
>TRBJ2-3|TRBD2|TRBV5-1|.
TGCGCCAGCAGAGGGCTAGCGGGAGGAGATACGCAGTATTTT
CASRGLAGGDTQYF
>TRBJ1-2|.|TRBV11-2|.
TGTGCCAGCAGCTTAGATTTGGTACCAGGGTCCAGTGGCTACACCTTC
CASSLDLVPGSSGYTF
>TRBJ1-1|.|TRBV12-2|.
TGTGCAAGTCGCTTAGCGTTAAACACTGAAGCTTTCTTT
CASRLALNTEAFF
>TRBJ1-1|.|TRBV30|.
TGTGCCCGCTCCTACCGGGGGAACACTGAAGCTTTCTTT
CARSYRGNTEAFF
>TRBJ2-1|.|TRBV19|.
TGTGCCAGTAGCTCCTCTCGGGGCAATGAGCAGTTCTTC
CASSSSRGNEQFF
>TRBJ1-2|.|TRBV19|.
TGTGCCAGTAGTTACAGGGACTATGGCTACACCTTC
CASSYRDYGYTF
>TRBJ2-2|.|TRBV10-3|.
TGTGCCATCAGTGAATACTTGGACAGCCTCACCGGGGAGCTGTTTTTT
CAISEYLDSLTGELFF
>TRBJ1-3|TRBD1|TRBV5-1|.
TGCGCCAGCAGCACTACTGGACAGGGACACTCTGGAAACACCATATATTTT
CASSTTGQGHSGNTIYF
>TRBJ2-3|TRBD2|TRBV5-1|.
TGCGCCAGCAGCTTGAAGTCTAGCGGGGGATCAGATACGCAGTATTTT
CASSLKSSGGSDTQYF
>TRBJ2-7|TRBD2|TRBV6-1|.
TGTGCCAGCACCTCCTGGGGCGGGAGGGGGCAGTACTTC
CASTSWGGRGQYF
>TRBJ2-2|TRBD2|TRBV28|.
TGTGCCAGCAGTTTATGGAGACTAGCGGGAGGACCCGGGGAGCTGTTTTTT
CASSLWRLAGGPGELFF
>TRBJ2-7|TRBD1|TRBV27|.
TGTGCCAGCAGTCCAGCACAGGGGAGCTCCTACGAGCAGTACTTC
CASSPAQGSSYEQYF
>TRBJ1-1|.|TRBV9|.
TGTGCCAGCAGCGTAGTAGCGTCGAACACTGAAGCTTTCTTT
CASSVVASNTEAFF
>TRBJ2-2|.|TRBV5-1|.
TGCGCCAGCAGCGAAGGCTCGCGGCTCGCCGGGGAGCTGTTTTTT
CASSEGSRLAGELFF
>TRBJ2-3|.|TRBV19|.
TGTGCCAGTAGTATAGGAGCGGATCGCACAGATACGCAGTATTTT
CASSIGADRTDTQYF
>TRBJ2-3|TRBD2|TRBV7-8|once
TGTGCCAGCAGCGGGGGGGTAGCGGGGCACACAGATACGCAGTATTTT
CASSGGVAGHTDTQYF
>TRBJ1-4|TRBD1|TRBV18|.
TGTGCCAGCTCCCCCGACAGGGCGTCAGTGGAACTGTTTTTT
CASSPDRASVELFF
>TRBJ2-3|TRBD2|TRBV10-1|few
TGCGCCAGCAGTGGGACTAGGATTATAGATACGCAGTATTTT
CASSGTRIIDTQYF
>TRBJ2-5|TRBD2|TRBV5-4|.
TGTGCCAGCAGCTTGGGTCATCGGACTAGCCCCGAGACCCAGTACTTC
CASSLGHRTSPETQYF
>TRBJ2-6|TRBD1|TRBV7-3|.
TGTGCCAGCAGCTTAGGCCGGGACAGGGGGCACGGGGCCAACGTCCTGACTTTC
CASSLGRDRGHGANVLTF
>TRBJ2-1|TRBD2|TRBV30|.
TGTGCCTGGAGTGGAGGACTAGCGGGTGAGCAGTTCTTC
CAWSGGLAGEQFF